This T cell receptor beta chain was obtained from a study of spatial heterogeneity in lung cancer. Study background: The cohort: approximately 66 early-stage, untreated non-small cell lung cancer patients. When follow-up PBMC samples existed, they were sequenced (at a median of roughly two years after resection). Study-wide results and caveats: Blood showed ubiquitous tumor TCRs more often at resection than at routine follow-up.

MiXCR, run by TCRdb on the 5' RACE reads, gives a single entry per CDR3 protein. The sample has about 87,000 distinct CDR3 sequences, 15% to 20% seen once. Time point defined: blood at routine non-recurrence follow-up after resection. In its sample, this clonotype was seen a few times. Its specificity is not known. The CDR3 is 16 amino acids. Trimming pared 2 bases from V and 5 bases from J, leaving 17 bases between. Germline assignment: CDR1 SGHRS and CDR2 YFSETQ. The sequence was obtained from a male donor with early-stage non-small cell lung cancer. Sample: PBMCs, taken at follow-up. The chain couples TRBV5-1 to TRBJ2-1; either TRBD1 or TRBD2 may supply D (5 bases each). The CDR3: CASSFTGTGTDNEQFF. The CDR3, as DNA: TGCGCCAGCAGCTTTACCGGGACGGGTACCGACAATGAGCAGTTCTTC.